This T cell receptor (beta chain) was recorded in a study of CD8+CD57+ T cells in acquired aplastic anemia. The sequenced patients had an expansion of CD8+CD57+ cells seen by flow cytometry. The patients, all of them, had severe acquired aplastic anemia. Blood was sampled before the patients had received any therapy. Investigators profiled TCR beta VDJ and CDR3 from genomic DNA template. TCRdb redid the calling of the reads with MiXCR, one entry per CDR3 protein. The table lists some 150,000 distinct CDR3 sequences, over 55% of them singletons. This CDR3 has 13 residues. The germline V gene encodes CDR1 SSHAT and CDR2 FNYEAQ (reference sequence). There are a few counts of this clonotype. The junction and the germline gene differ at one end; a read error may be behind it.

This TCR derives from a human donor with aplastic anemia. This chain connects TRBV7-7 to TRBJ2-7; D is perhaps TRBD1 (5 bases). The sequenced material came from sorted CD4+, CD8+, or CD8+CD57+ T cells (not recorded which) from PBMCs. This CDR3 reads CASSPQGFDEQYF. In DNA form, the CDR3 reads TGTGCTAGCAGCCCCCAGGGATTTGACGAGCAGTACTTC.